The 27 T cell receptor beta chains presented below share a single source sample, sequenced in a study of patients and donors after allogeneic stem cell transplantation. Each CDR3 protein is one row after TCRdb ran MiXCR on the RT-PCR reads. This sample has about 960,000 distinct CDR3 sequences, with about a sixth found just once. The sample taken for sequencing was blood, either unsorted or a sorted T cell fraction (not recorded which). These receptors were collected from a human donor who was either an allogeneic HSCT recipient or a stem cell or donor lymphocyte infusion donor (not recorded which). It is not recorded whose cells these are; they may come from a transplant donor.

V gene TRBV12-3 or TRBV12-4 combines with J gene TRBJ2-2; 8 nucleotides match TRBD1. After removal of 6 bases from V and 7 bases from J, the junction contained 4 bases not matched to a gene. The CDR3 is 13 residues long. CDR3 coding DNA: TGTGCCAGCAGAAGGACAGGGTTCGGGGAGCTGTTTTTT. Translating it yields CASRRTGFGELFF.

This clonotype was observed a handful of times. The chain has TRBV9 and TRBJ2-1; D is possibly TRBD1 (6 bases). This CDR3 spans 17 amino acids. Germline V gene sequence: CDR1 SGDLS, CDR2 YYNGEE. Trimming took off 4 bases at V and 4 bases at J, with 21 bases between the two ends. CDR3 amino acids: CASSSGVVGTNYNEQFF. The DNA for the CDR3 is TGTGCCAGCAGCTCAGGGGTCGTCGGAACTAATTACAATGAGCAGTTCTTC.

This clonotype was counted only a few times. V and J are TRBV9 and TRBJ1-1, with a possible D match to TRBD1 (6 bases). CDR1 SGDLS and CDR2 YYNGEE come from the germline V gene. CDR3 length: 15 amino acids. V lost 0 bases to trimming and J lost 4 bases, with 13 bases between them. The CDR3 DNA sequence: TGTGCCAGCAGCGTAGATAGCAGGGGTGGCACTGAAGCTTTCTTT. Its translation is CASSVDSRGGTEAFF.

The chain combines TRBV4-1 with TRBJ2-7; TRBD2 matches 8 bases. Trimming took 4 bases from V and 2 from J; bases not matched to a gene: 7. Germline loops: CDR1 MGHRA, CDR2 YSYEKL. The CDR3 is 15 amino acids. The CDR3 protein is CASSLFAGGPYEQYF. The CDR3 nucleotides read TGCGCCAGCAGCCTATTCGCGGGGGGCCCCTACGAGCAGTACTTC.

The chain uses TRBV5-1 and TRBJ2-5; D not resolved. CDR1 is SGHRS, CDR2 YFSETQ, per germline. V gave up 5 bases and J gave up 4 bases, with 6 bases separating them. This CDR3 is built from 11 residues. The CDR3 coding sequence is TGCGCCAGCAGGCATTCAGAGACCCAGTACTTC. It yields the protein CASRHSETQYF.

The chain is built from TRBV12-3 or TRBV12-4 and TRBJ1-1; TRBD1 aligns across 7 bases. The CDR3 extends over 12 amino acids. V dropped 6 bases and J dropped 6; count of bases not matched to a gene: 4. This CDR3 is CASRTGPPEAFF. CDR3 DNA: TGTGCCAGCAGGACAGGGCCCCCTGAAGCTTTCTTT.

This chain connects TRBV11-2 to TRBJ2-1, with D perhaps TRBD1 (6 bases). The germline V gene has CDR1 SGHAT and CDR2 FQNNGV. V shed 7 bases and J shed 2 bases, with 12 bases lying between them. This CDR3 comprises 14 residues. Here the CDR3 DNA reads TGTGCCAGCAACGTAAGGGGGACCTACAATGAGCAGTTCTTC. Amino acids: CASNVRGTYNEQFF.

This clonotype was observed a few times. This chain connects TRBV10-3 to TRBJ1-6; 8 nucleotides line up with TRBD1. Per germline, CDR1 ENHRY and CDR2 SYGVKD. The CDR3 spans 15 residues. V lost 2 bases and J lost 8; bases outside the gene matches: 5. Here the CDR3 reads CAISEVDRGDSPLHF. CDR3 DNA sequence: TGTGCCATCAGTGAGGTCGACAGGGGTGATTCACCCCTCCACTTT.

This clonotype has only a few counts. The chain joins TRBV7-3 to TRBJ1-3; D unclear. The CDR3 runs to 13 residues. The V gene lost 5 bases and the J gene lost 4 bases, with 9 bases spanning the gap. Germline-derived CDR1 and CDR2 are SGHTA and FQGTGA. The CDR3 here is CASSRVKGNTIYF. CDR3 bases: TGTGCCAGCAGCCGGGTAAAGGGAAACACCATATATTTT.

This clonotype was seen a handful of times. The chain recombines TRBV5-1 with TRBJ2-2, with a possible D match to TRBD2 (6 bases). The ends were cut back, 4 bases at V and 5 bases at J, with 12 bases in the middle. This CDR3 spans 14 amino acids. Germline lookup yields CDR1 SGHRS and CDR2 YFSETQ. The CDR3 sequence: CASSGREPTGELFF. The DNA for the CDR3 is TGCGCCAGCAGCGGCCGGGAGCCTACCGGGGAGCTGTTTTTT.

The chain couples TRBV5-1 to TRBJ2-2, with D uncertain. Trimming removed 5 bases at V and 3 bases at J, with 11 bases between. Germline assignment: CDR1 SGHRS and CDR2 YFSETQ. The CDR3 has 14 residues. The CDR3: CASSPLVHTGELFF. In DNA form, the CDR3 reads TGCGCCAGCAGTCCGCTAGTGCACACCGGGGAGCTGTTTTTT.

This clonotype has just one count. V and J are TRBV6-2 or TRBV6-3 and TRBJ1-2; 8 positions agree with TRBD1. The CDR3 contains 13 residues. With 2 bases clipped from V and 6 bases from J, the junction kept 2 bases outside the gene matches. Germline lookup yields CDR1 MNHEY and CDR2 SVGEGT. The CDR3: CASSYGTGHGYTF. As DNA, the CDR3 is TGTGCCAGCAGTTACGGGACAGGACATGGCTACACCTTC.

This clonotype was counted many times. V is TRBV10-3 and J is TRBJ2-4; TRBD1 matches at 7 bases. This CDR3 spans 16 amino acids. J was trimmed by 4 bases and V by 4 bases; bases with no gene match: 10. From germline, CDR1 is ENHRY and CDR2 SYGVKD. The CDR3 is CAISGWTGNLKNIQYF. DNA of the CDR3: TGTGCCATCAGTGGGTGGACAGGCAACCTAAAAAACATTCAGTACTTC.

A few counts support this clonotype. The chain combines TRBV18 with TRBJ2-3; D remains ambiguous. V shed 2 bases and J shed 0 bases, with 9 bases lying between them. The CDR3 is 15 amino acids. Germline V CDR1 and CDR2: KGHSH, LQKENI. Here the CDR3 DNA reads TGTGCCAGCTCACCATTCTGGCAAAGCACAGATACGCAGTATTTT. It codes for CASSPFWQSTDTQYF.

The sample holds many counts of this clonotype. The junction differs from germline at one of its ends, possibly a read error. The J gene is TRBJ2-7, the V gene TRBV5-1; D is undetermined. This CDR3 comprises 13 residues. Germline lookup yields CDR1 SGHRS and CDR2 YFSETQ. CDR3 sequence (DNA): TGTGCCAGCAGTCTATCTAGCTCCTACGAGCAGTACTTC. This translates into CASSLSSSYEQYF.

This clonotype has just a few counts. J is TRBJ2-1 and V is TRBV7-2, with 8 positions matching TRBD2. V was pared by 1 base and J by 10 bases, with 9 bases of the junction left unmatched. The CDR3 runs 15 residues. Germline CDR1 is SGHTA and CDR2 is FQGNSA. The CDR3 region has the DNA TGTGCCAGCAGCTTAGAGAAACTGGCGGGGGGAGAGCAGTTCTTC. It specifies CASSLEKLAGGEQFF.

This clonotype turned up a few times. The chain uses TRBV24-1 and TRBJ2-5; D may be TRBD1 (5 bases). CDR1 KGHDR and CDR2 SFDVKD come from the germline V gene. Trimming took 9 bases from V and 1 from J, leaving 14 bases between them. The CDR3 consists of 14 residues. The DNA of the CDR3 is TGTGCCACCGGGGAAGTGACAGCCCAAGAGACCCAGTACTTC. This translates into CATGEVTAQETQYF.

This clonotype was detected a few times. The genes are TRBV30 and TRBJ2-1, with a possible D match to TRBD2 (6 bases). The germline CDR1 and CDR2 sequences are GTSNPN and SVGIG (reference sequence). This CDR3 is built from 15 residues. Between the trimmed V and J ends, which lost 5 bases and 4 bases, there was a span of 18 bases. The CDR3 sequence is CAWSLTGVLYNEQFF. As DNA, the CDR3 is TGTGCCTGGTCCCTAACGGGAGTACTTTACAATGAGCAGTTCTTC.

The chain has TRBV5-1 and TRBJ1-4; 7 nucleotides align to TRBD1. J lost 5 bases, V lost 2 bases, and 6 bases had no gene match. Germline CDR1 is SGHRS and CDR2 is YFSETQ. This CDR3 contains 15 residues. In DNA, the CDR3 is TGCGCCAGCAGCTTTAACAGGGGATCGAATGAAAAACTGTTTTTT. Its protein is CASSFNRGSNEKLFF.

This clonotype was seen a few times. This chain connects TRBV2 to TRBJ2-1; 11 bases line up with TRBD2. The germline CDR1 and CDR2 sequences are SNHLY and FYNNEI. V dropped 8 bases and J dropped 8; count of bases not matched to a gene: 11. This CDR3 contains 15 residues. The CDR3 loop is CASRISGGAGDEQFF. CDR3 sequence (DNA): TGTGCCAGCCGAATTAGCGGGGGGGCCGGCGATGAGCAGTTCTTC. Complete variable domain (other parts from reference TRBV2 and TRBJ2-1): EPEVTQTPSHQVTQMGQEVILRCVPISNHLYFYWYRQILGQKVEFLVSFYNNEISEKSEIFDDQFSVERPDGSNFTLKIRSTKLEDSAMYFCASRISGGAGDEQFFGPGTRLTVL.

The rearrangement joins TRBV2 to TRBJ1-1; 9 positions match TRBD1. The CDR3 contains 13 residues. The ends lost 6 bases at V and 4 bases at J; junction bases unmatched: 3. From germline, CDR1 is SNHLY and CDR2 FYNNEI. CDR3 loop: CASRGQGTTEAFF. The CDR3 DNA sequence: TGTGCCAGCAGGGGACAGGGCACCACTGAAGCTTTCTTT. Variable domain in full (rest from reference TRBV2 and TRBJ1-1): EPEVTQTPSHQVTQMGQEVILRCVPISNHLYFYWYRQILGQKVEFLVSFYNNEISEKSEIFDDQFSVERPDGSNFTLKIRSTKLEDSAMYFCASRGQGTTEAFFGQGTRLTVV.

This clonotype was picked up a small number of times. CDR3 bases: TGCGCCAGCAGCCAGGGGGCCTCCATGAACACTGAAGCTTTCTTT. Its translation is CASSQGASMNTEAFF. The J gene is TRBJ1-1, the V gene TRBV5-1; TRBD1 aligns across 8 bases. The CDR3 loop spans 15 amino acids. The germline gives CDR1 SGHRS, CDR2 YFSETQ. V lost 4 bases to trimming and J lost 0 bases; unmatched junction nucleotides: 5. The full variable domain, in which reference TRBV5-1 and TRBJ1-1 provide the parts outside the CDR3, is KAGVTQTPRYLIKTRGQQVTLSCSPISGHRSVSWYQQTPGQGLQFLFEYFSETQRNKGNFPGRFSGRQFSNSRSEMNVSTLELGDSALYLCASSQGASMNTEAFFGQGTRLTVV.

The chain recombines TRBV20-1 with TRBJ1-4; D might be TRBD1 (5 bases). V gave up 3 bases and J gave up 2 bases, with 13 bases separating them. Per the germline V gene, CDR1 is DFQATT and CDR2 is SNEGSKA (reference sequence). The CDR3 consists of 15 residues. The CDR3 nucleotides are TGCAGTGCTAGGTACCACCGGGACACTAATGAAAAACTGTTTTTT. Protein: CSARYHRDTNEKLFF.

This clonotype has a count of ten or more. CDR3 residues: CASSQVRSEQFF. The CDR3 DNA reads TGCGCCAGCAGCCAAGTGAGAAGCGAGCAGTTCTTC. J is TRBJ2-1 and V is TRBV4-1; no clear D. This CDR3 is 12 amino acids long. CDR1 is MGHRA, CDR2 YSYEKL, per germline. V was cut by 1 base and J by 10 bases, with 8 bases left in between.

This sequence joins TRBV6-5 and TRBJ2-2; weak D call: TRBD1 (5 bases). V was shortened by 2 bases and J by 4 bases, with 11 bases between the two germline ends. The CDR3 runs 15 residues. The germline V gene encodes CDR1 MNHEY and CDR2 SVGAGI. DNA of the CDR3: TGTGCCAGCAGTTACAGTCTACAGGCCACCGGGGAGCTGTTTTTT. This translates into CASSYSLQATGELFF.

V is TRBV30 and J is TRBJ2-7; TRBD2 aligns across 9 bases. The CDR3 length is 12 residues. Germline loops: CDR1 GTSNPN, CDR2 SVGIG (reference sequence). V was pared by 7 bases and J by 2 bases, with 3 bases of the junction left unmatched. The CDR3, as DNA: TGTGCCTTACTAGCGGGCACCTACGAGCAGTACTTC. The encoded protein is CALLAGTYEQYF.

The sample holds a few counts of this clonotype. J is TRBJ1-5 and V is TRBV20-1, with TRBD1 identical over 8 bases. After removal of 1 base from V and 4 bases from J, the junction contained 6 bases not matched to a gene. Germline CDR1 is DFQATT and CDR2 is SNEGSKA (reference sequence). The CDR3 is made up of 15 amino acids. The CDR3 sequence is CSARADRGPNQPQHF. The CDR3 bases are TGCAGTGCTAGAGCCGACAGGGGTCCTAATCAGCCCCAGCATTTT.